The 14 T cell receptor beta chains in this list originate from one sample, sequenced in a study of graft-versus-host responses after intestinal transplantation. Graft samples were processed, releasing intraepithelial and lamina propria lymphocytes. Only in-frame clones appear in the TCRdb table, and some are missing; sequencing was by immunoSEQ multiplex PCR. The sample consists of over 8,000 clones, 68% of them appearing once. The source was ileum tissue, collected roughly 450 days after transplant. These receptors were obtained from a human patient who received an intestinal transplant, so some T cells may come from the graft donor.

The chain links TRBV5-1 to TRBJ2-7; 8 nucleotides agree with TRBD2. V dropped 4 bases and J dropped 6; count of bases not matched to a gene: 12. Germline CDR1 SGHRS, CDR2 YFSETQ. The CDR3 length is 15 residues. DNA of the CDR3: TGCGCCAGCAGCGCCACCGGGACTAGACGGACCGAGCAGTACTTC. Its translation is CASSATGTRRTEQYF.

The gene calls are TRBV10-2 and TRBJ2-5; 12 bases match TRBD2. CDR3 length: 14 amino acids. Germline CDR1 WSHSY, CDR2 SAAADI. The V and J ends lost 6 bases and 6 bases, in that order; junction bases with no gene match: 5. CDR3 region: CASRRLAGEKTQYF. The CDR3, as DNA: TGCGCCAGCAGGCGACTAGCGGGAGAAAAGACCCAGTACTTC.

The chain employs TRBV5-1 and TRBJ2-2, with TRBD1 matching 8 bases. Germline V gene sequence: CDR1 SGHRS, CDR2 YFSETQ. The CDR3 spans 17 residues. Unmatched junction bases numbered 8, after V lost 2 bases and J lost 2 bases. DNA for the CDR3: TGCGCCAGCAGCTTATTATCAGGGGGCCCTAACACCGGGGAGCTGTTTTTT. This sequence encodes CASSLLSGGPNTGELFF.

The rearrangement joins TRBV6-1 to TRBJ2-1; 7 nucleotides align to TRBD2. The ends lost 2 bases at V and 3 bases at J; junction bases unmatched: 7. The germline CDR1 and CDR2 sequences are MNHNS and SASEGT. This CDR3 region has 16 residues. CDR3 sequence (DNA): TGTGCCAGCAGTGAACTAGCGGCGCTCAACTACAATGAGCAGTTCTTC. This encodes CASSELAALNYNEQFF.

The chain carries TRBV2 and TRBJ2-1, with TRBD2 identical over 7 bases. The CDR3 loop spans 15 amino acids. CDR1 is SNHLY, CDR2 FYNNEI, per germline. V lost 5 bases, J lost 1 base, and 5 bases stayed unmatched. The CDR3 loop is CASSTGLTSYNEQFF. CDR3 bases: TGTGCCAGCAGTACGGGACTAACTTCCTACAATGAGCAGTTCTTC.

The genes are TRBV13 and TRBJ2-5; maybe TRBD1 (5 bases). The CDR3 is made up of 15 amino acids. Germline-derived CDR1 and CDR2 are PRHDT and FYEKMQ (reference sequence). V lost 4 bases and J 5 bases, leaving 17 bases between the germline ends. CDR3 in DNA: TGTGCCAGCAGCTCACTGACAGCCCCCCAGGAGACCCAGTACTTC. Translation gives CASSSLTAPQETQYF.

This chain connects TRBV27 to TRBJ2-7; the D gene is possibly TRBD1 (6 bases). The CDR3 spans 13 residues. V dropped 2 bases and J dropped 3 bases, with 8 bases sitting between them. Germline assignment: CDR1 MNHEY and CDR2 SMNVEV (reference sequence). Here the CDR3 DNA reads TGTGCCAGCAGTTTAAAAGGGGGCTACGAGCAGTACGTC. It encodes CASSLKGGYEQYV.

J is TRBJ2-7 and V is TRBV7-6; D is unresolved. CDR3 length equals 14 residues. Germline-derived CDR1 and CDR2 are SGHVS and FNYEAQ. The germline V and J ends were trimmed by 5 bases and 2 bases, with 13 bases remaining between them. CDR3 amino acids: CASSPDTSAYEQYF. CDR3 DNA sequence: TGTGCCAGCAGCCCCGATACCAGCGCCTACGAGCAGTACTTC.

The chain recombines TRBV25-1 with TRBJ2-7; D is uncertain. Trimming removed 6 bases at V and 0 bases at J, with 6 bases between. This CDR3 is built from 12 residues. Germline loops: CDR1 MGHDK, CDR2 SYGVNS. CDR3 DNA: TGTGCCAGCAGCGTTAACTCCTACGAGCAGTACTTC. It is translated as CASSVNSYEQYF.

This clone was counted between two and nine times. The chain carries TRBV7-9 and TRBJ1-4; possible D gene TRBD1, 5 bases. CDR3 length equals 14 residues. Germline loops: CDR1 SEHNR, CDR2 FQNEAQ (reference sequence). V lost 5 bases, J lost 3 bases, and 10 bases lay in between. CDR3 amino acids: CASSPQEPNEKLFF. The DNA of the CDR3 is TGTGCCAGCAGCCCACAGGAACCTAATGAAAAACTGTTTTTT.

The rearrangement uses TRBV6-6 and TRBJ2-7; 8 bases match TRBD2. J lost 3 bases, V lost 5 bases, and 6 bases had no gene match. The CDR3 length is 14 residues. The V gene's germline CDR1 is MNHNY and CDR2 SVGAGI (reference sequence). The CDR3 here is CASSGAGVNYEQYF. The CDR3 DNA reads as TGTGCCAGCAGTGGAGCGGGGGTGAACTACGAGCAGTACTTC.

The V gene is TRBV5-1, the J gene TRBJ2-5; the D gene could be TRBD1 or TRBD2 (5 bases each). The CDR3 length is 16 residues. From germline, CDR1 is SGHRS and CDR2 YFSETQ. Between the trimmed V and J ends, which lost 0 bases and 1 base, there was a span of 13 bases. The CDR3 region is CASSLGGGLRQETQYF. For the CDR3, the DNA is TGCGCCAGCAGCTTGGGTGGGGGATTACGCCAAGAGACCCAGTACTTC.

In its sample, this clone was seen once. CDR3 in DNA: TGTGCCAGCAGTTACACAGGGTCCACCGGGGAGCTGTTTTTT. Translation gives CASSYTGSTGELFF. The V gene is TRBV6-6, the J gene TRBJ2-2; the D gene is possibly TRBD1 (6 bases). Looked up from germline, CDR1 is MNHNY and CDR2 is SVGAGI (reference sequence). V was cut by 2 bases and J by 4 bases, with 8 bases left in between. The CDR3 runs 14 residues.

J is TRBJ2-3 and V is TRBV10-3; D call uncertain. V lost 3 bases, J lost 4 bases, and 14 bases lay in between. Per germline, CDR1 ENHRY and CDR2 SYGVKD. This CDR3 is built from 15 residues. CDR3 sequence reads: CAISERGPGPDTQYF. For the CDR3, the DNA is TGTGCCATCAGTGAACGAGGACCCGGGCCAGATACGCAGTATTTT.